These T cell receptor beta chains were read from a single sample in a study of shared clonotypes between healthy human individuals. The protocol was immunoSEQ multiplex PCR, while the TCRdb copy is restricted to in-frame clones and leaves out a portion. The sample lists about a million clones; around 76% were seen once. Specimen: memory CD4+ T cells sorted from blood. The receptors derive from a man between 18 and 35 years old in good health. Each CDR3 is given with its conserved first and last residue. A D gene is named only where the DNA matches it firmly. Some rows have no size entry. The others give once, few or many, or a class for an expanded clone.

abundance	d_gene	v_gene	j_gene	CDR3nt	CDR3aa
NA	TRBD2	TRBV5-4	TRBJ2-1	TGTGCCAGCAGCTTGGGGGTTAGCGGGAACTCCTACAATGAGCAGTTCTTC	CASSLGVSGNSYNEQFF
NA	NA	TRBV19	TRBJ1-6	TGTGCCAGTAGTATTAGGACAGCAGAATCACCCCTCCACTTT	CASSIRTAESPLHF
NA	TRBD1	TRBV6-1	TRBJ2-2	TGTGCCAGCAGTGGACAGGGGGCTGTCAACACCGGGGAGCTGTTTTTT	CASSGQGAVNTGELFF
NA	TRBD1	TRBV28	TRBJ1-2	TGTGCCAGCAGTGGCGACAGGGGCTATAACTATGGCTACACCTTC	CASSGDRGYNYGYTF
NA	TRBD2	TRBV4-1	TRBJ2-5	TGCGCCAGCAGGAGTAGCGGGGCGTACCAAGAGACCCAGTACTTC	CASRSSGAYQETQYF
few	NA	TRBV2	TRBJ1-5	TGTGCCAGCAGTGACGGACAGCCCCAGCATTTT	CASSDGQPQHF
NA	TRBD1	TRBV30	TRBJ2-7	TGTGCCTGGAGAGGGAGCAGGGGGCTCTACGAGCAGTACTTC	CAWRGSRGLYEQYF
NA	NA	TRBV7-9	TRBJ1-1	TGTGCCAGCAAAAAAGGGGGAAACACTGAAGCTTTCTTT	CASKKGGNTEAFF
NA	NA	TRBV18	TRBJ1-2	TGTGCCAGCTCACCACAGGGCAGCAGTCTTAACTATGGCTACACCTTC	CASSPQGSSLNYGYTF
NA	NA	TRBV21-1	TRBJ2-6	TGTGCCAGCAGCAAACTGGCCTCCTCTGGGGCCAACGTCCTGACTTTC	CASSKLASSGANVLTF
NA	NA	TRBV5-6	TRBJ2-5	TGTGCCAGCAGCTGGGGACGCGGGGAGACCCAGTACTTC	CASSWGRGETQYF
NA	NA	TRBV6-6	TRBJ2-3	TGTGCCAGCAGCTATGAGGCAGGAACGGCCCCGGGTACGCAGTATTTT	CASSYEAGTAPGTQYF
NA	NA	TRBV10-3	TRBJ2-2	TGTGCCATCAGTGCTAGGACAGCGAACACCGGGGAGCTGTTTTTT	CAISARTANTGELFF